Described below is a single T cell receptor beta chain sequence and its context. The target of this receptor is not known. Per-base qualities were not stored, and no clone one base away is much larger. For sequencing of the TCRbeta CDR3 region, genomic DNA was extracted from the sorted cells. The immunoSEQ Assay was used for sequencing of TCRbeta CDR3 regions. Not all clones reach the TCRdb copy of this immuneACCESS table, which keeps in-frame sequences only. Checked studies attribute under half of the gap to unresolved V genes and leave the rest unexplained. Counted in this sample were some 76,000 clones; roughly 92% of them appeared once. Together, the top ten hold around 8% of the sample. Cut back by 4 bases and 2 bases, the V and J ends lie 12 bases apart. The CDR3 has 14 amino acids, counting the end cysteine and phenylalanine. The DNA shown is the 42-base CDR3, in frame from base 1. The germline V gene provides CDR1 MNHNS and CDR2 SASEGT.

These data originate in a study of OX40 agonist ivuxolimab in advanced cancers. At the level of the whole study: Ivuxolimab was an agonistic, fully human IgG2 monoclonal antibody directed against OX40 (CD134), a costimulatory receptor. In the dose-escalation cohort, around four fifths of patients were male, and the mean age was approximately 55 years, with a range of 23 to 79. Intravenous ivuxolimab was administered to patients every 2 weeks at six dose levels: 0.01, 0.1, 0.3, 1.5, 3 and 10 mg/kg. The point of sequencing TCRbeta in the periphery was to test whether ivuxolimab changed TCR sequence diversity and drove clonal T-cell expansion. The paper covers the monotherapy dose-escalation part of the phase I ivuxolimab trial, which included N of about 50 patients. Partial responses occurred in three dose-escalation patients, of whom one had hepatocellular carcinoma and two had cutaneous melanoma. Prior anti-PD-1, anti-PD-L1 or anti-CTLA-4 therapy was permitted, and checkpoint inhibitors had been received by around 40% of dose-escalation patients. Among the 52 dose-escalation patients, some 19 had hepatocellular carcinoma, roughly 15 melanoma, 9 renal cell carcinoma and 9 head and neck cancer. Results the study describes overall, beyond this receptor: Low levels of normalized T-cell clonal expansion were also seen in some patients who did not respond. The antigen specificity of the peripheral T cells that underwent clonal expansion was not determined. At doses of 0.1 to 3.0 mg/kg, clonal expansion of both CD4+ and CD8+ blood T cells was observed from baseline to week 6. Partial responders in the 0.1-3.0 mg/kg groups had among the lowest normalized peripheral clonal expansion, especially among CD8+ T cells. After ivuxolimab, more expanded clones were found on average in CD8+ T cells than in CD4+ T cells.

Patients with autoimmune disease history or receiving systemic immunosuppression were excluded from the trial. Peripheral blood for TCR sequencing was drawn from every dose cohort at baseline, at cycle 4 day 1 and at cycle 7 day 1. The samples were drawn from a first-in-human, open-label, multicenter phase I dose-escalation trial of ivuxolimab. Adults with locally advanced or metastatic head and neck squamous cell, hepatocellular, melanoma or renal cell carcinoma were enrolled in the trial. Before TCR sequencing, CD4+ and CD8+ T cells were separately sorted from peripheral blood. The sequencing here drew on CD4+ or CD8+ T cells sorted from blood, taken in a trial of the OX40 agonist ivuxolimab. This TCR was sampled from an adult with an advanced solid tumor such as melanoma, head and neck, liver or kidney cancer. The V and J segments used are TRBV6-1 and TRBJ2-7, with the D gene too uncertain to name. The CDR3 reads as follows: CASSALTVAYEQYF. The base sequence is TGTGCCAGCAGTGCACTAACAGTAGCCTACGAGCAGTACTTC.